The subject of this entry is one TCR beta chain. Its antigen target is currently unknown. Just one base apart from a much larger clone, this may be a read error. The sample is drawn from a study of blood T cells in healthy people across ages (dated by TCRdb to about 2015). Study-wide context: In model experiments, template switching captured about one uniquely barcoded TCR beta cDNA molecule for every two T cells. Age-related changes in TCR beta repertoire diversity were measured in the study by deep sequencing normalized with unique cDNA molecular identifiers. The donors were split into four age groups: young (average about 16 years), middle-aged (around 40), aged (over 55) and long-lived (roughly 80). Donors of different ages were randomly distributed across sequencing lanes to avoid experimental bias. Using the same blood draw, the study looked at two additional independent replicas of 1 million unique cDNA reads for two donors, one aged 18 to 30 and the other aged 80 or older. Overall results and qualifications from the work: Because the CMV infection status of the donors was unknown, age-related changes in expanded clonotypes may potentially have been confounded. Estimates of total diversity based on one million sequenced T cells were regarded as lower bounds and as underestimates. Observed TCR beta diversity correlated strongly with the percentage of naive T cells measured by flow cytometry. As age increased, observed TCR beta diversity per million T cells dropped in a roughly linear way, and a significant reduction was already evident by age 40. Bulk unsorted PBMC profiling prevented conclusive comparison of naive and antigen-experienced compartments. Compared with the aged group, more naive CD4+ T cells, fewer expanded clones and increased TCR diversity were shown by the long-lived group, suggesting age selection.

The roughly 39 donors, aged 6 to 90 years, were systemically healthy Caucasian individuals from Russia. Each donor gave about 9.2 milliliters of peripheral blood, drawn into EDTA-treated Vacutainer tubes. PBMCs were isolated by Ficoll-Paque density-gradient centrifugation, with at least 7 million obtained per sample. Trizol reagent was used to extract total RNA from the PBMCs, yielding at least 5 micrograms per sample. For every donor, an aliquot of PBMCs went through flow cytometry to measure the percentages of naive CD45RAhigh/CD27high T cells. Receptor amplification or capture employed 5' RACE. The data were produced on an Illumina HiSeq 2500. A second PCR of roughly 6 to 11 cycles was performed with a sample-barcoded 5' primer and a J-beta primer mix. A template-switch 5' adaptor carrying 12 random nucleotides introduced a unique molecular identifier onto each TCR beta cDNA molecule. At least 2.5 million CDR3-containing paired-end reads were obtained from each sample. First-strand cDNA synthesis was performed from all RNA using the Mint cDNA synthesis kit, with priming by a TRBC-specific oligonucleotide. All cDNA was treated with uracil-DNA glycosylase and then went through a first 18-cycle PCR with the universal primers M1SS and BC2_uni_R. The source study handled its data this way. Each sample was normalized by randomly selecting 1 million high-quality reads, each carrying a distinct molecular identifier. Instead of being binned into consensus sequences, reads with shared molecular identifiers were discarded. MiTCR, set to a Q25 quality threshold and the strictest error-elimination algorithm, was used for CDR3 identification, clonotype clustering and error correction. A nonparametric unseen species model using Euler transformation provided a lower-bound estimate of total TCR beta diversity. TCRdb handled the public reads itself, with Q25 trimming in fastp and clone calling in MiXCR, and kept productive beta chains. Merged by CDR3 protein, the rows form single entries marked with the most common genes and DNA. The V and J calls shown here were made by TCRdb, not taken from the authors' results. Here the sample has roughly 640,000 distinct CDR3 sequences; approximately 30% occur a single time. The leading ten clones occupy 15% to 19% of the sample.

The CDR3 measures 15 amino acids from cysteine to phenylalanine. Of the read, only the CDR3 DNA is kept; its 45 bases are in frame from base 1. The receptor's source is a woman of 80 years or more in good health. What was sequenced was blood. The chain joins TRBV12-3 or TRBV12-4 to TRBJ2-5; the central 11 bases match TRBD2. The DNA sequence is given as TGTGCCGGCAGTCTAGCGGGGGGCTACCAAGAGACCCAGTACTTC. This codes for CAGSLAGGYQETQYF.